This T cell receptor beta chain comes out of a study of blood T cells in healthy people across ages. The second PCR ran about 6 to 11 cycles with a sample-barcoded 5' primer and J-beta primers. From each sample, at least 3 million paired-end reads containing CDR3 were obtained. TCRdb reprocessed the 5' RACE reads via MiXCR and lists one record per CDR3 protein. This sample has fewer than 2,000,000 distinct CDR3 sequences, with roughly 30% found just once. The study recruited healthy Caucasian donors from Russia who were aged about 6 to 95. Per germline, CDR1 MGHRA and CDR2 YSYEKL. The length of the CDR3 is 12 residues. Trimming shortened V by 1 base and J by 7 bases, and 7 bases separated the two germline ends.

Sequenced material: blood. The TCR was taken from a woman in her 30s in good health. The chain links TRBV4-1 to TRBJ1-2; perhaps TRBD1 as D (5 bases). The CDR3 region is CASSQGGFGYTF. In DNA form, the CDR3 reads TGCGCCAGCAGCCAAGGGGGCTTTGGCTACACCTTC.